This is a list of T cell receptor beta chains from one sample in a study of blood T cell repertoires in COVID-19. Assay: immunoSEQ multiplex PCR; the TCRdb copy retains only in-frame clones and omits some. The repertoire holds more than 80,000 clones, with about 70% as singletons. The source material was peripheral blood. All receptors derive from a human donor with acute or convalescent COVID-19. The donor label of this sample is uncertain. Both conserved end residues are part of each CDR3. Each record gives: D gene, clone size, J gene, V gene, CDR3 DNA, CDR3 protein. D genes are given only for firm matches. A clone size is listed for some rows: how often the clone was seen (once, few, many), or a class if it is expanded.

D gene: .; clone size: .; J gene: TRBJ1-1; V gene: TRBV2; CDR3 DNA: TGTGCCAGCAAGAGGGTAATGAACACTGAAGCTTTCTTT; CDR3 protein: CASKRVMNTEAFF
D gene: .; clone size: few; J gene: TRBJ1-2; V gene: TRBV5-1; CDR3 DNA: TGCGCCAGCAGCGCCGGACTGCTTAATGGCTACACCTTC; CDR3 protein: CASSAGLLNGYTF
D gene: TRBD2; clone size: .; J gene: TRBJ2-5; V gene: TRBV30; CDR3 DNA: TGTGCCTGGAGACTAGCGGCTCCGGAGACCCAGTACTTC; CDR3 protein: CAWRLAAPETQYF
D gene: .; clone size: .; J gene: TRBJ2-7; V gene: TRBV25-1; CDR3 DNA: TGTGCCAGCAGTAGCCCAGGGCCGTACTACGAGCAGTACTTC; CDR3 protein: CASSSPGPYYEQYF
D gene: .; clone size: .; J gene: TRBJ1-1; V gene: TRBV7-2; CDR3 DNA: TGTGCCAGCAGCTTACTCATGGGGCGGACTGAAGCTTTCTTT; CDR3 protein: CASSLLMGRTEAFF
D gene: .; clone size: .; J gene: TRBJ1-3; V gene: TRBV2; CDR3 DNA: TGTGCCAGCAGCGGAACAGGGTTAATCTCTGGAAACACCATATATTTT; CDR3 protein: CASSGTGLISGNTIYF
D gene: .; clone size: .; J gene: TRBJ1-2; V gene: TRBV19; CDR3 DNA: TGTGCCAGTAGTCCTAGCCGAGGGCAGGATGCTAACTATGGCTACACCTTC; CDR3 protein: CASSPSRGQDANYGYTF
D gene: TRBD1; clone size: .; J gene: TRBJ2-5; V gene: TRBV19; CDR3 DNA: TGTGCCAGTAGTCGAACAGGGACAGGGATAGAGACCCAGTACTTC; CDR3 protein: CASSRTGTGIETQYF
D gene: .; clone size: .; J gene: TRBJ2-1; V gene: TRBV10-3; CDR3 DNA: TGTGCCATCAGTGTTGGGAGCGAGCAGTTCTTC; CDR3 protein: CAISVGSEQFF
D gene: TRBD1; clone size: once; J gene: TRBJ1-5; V gene: TRBV2; CDR3 DNA: TGTGCCAGCAGTGAACTTCAGGGGGCCTTCAATCAGCCCCAGCATTTT; CDR3 protein: CASSELQGAFNQPQHF
D gene: TRBD1; clone size: .; J gene: TRBJ1-2; V gene: TRBV2; CDR3 DNA: TGTGCCAGCAGTGAATCTGGGACAGTGGGTGGCTACACCTTC; CDR3 protein: CASSESGTVGGYTF
D gene: .; clone size: .; J gene: TRBJ2-3; V gene: TRBV12-3/TRBV12-4; CDR3 DNA: TGTGCCAGCAGTCGACTGTCGGATACGCAGTATTTT; CDR3 protein: CASSRLSDTQYF
D gene: .; clone size: .; J gene: TRBJ2-3; V gene: TRBV5-1; CDR3 DNA: TGCGCCAGCAGCCCAATCGACAGTGTAAGCACAGATACGCAGTATTTT; CDR3 protein: CASSPIDSVSTDTQYF
D gene: .; clone size: .; J gene: TRBJ2-5; V gene: TRBV24-1; CDR3 DNA: TGTGCCACCGGGGCTGGTTTTGAGGATGGGGAGACCCAGTACTTC; CDR3 protein: CATGAGFEDGETQYF
D gene: TRBD1; clone size: .; J gene: TRBJ1-6; V gene: TRBV6-5; CDR3 DNA: TGTGCCAGCACCAGGGGGGAAAATTCACCCCTCCACTTT; CDR3 protein: CASTRGENSPLHF
D gene: .; clone size: .; J gene: TRBJ1-4; V gene: TRBV2; CDR3 DNA: TGTGCCAGCAGTGAAGCTATGGCGGGTGAAAAACTGTTTTTT; CDR3 protein: CASSEAMAGEKLFF
D gene: .; clone size: few; J gene: TRBJ1-1; V gene: TRBV7-9; CDR3 DNA: TGTGCCAGCAGCTCCTTGGGCAGGGAGAACACTGAAGCTTTCTTT; CDR3 protein: CASSSLGRENTEAFF
D gene: .; clone size: .; J gene: TRBJ2-7; V gene: TRBV5-1; CDR3 DNA: TGCGCCAGCAGCTTGACAGGATACTACGAGCAGTACTTC; CDR3 protein: CASSLTGYYEQYF
D gene: .; clone size: .; J gene: TRBJ1-1; V gene: TRBV15; CDR3 DNA: TGTGCCACCAGCAGGGAAGACAGATTTGAAAACACTGAAGCTTTCTTT; CDR3 protein: CATSREDRFENTEAFF
D gene: TRBD1; clone size: .; J gene: TRBJ1-5; V gene: TRBV28; CDR3 DNA: TGTGCCAGCTATCGGGACAGGGGGCTTCGTCAGCCCCAGCATTTT; CDR3 protein: CASYRDRGLRQPQHF
D gene: .; clone size: .; J gene: TRBJ2-3; V gene: TRBV19; CDR3 DNA: TGTGCCAGTAGTCCCCGGGGGATACTCACAGATACGCAGTATTTT; CDR3 protein: CASSPRGILTDTQYF
D gene: TRBD2; clone size: .; J gene: TRBJ2-1; V gene: TRBV29-1; CDR3 DNA: TGCAGCGTCAAGCGGGGGGGCTACAATGAGCAGTTCTTC; CDR3 protein: CSVKRGGYNEQFF
D gene: TRBD1; clone size: .; J gene: TRBJ1-1; V gene: TRBV11-2; CDR3 DNA: TGTGCCAGCAGCTTTCCTCGGACAGGTATGAACACTGAAGCTTTCTTT; CDR3 protein: CASSFPRTGMNTEAFF
D gene: .; clone size: .; J gene: TRBJ1-6; V gene: TRBV30; CDR3 DNA: TGTGCCTGGAGTGTCTCTAGGAATTCACCCCTCCACTTT; CDR3 protein: CAWSVSRNSPLHF
D gene: .; clone size: many; J gene: TRBJ1-4; V gene: TRBV30; CDR3 DNA: TGTGCCTGGAGGGGAGGAGGTGACAAACTGTTTTTT; CDR3 protein: CAWRGGGDKLFF
D gene: TRBD1; clone size: .; J gene: TRBJ2-5; V gene: TRBV5-4; CDR3 DNA: TGTGCCAGCACCAGACAGGGAGACCAAGAGACCCAGTACTTC; CDR3 protein: CASTRQGDQETQYF
D gene: .; clone size: .; J gene: TRBJ1-1; V gene: TRBV27; CDR3 DNA: TGTGCCAGCAGTTTAAGCTCGAATCACTTCACTGAAGCTTTCTTT; CDR3 protein: CASSLSSNHFTEAFF
D gene: .; clone size: .; J gene: TRBJ1-4; V gene: TRBV5-1; CDR3 DNA: TGCGCCAGCAGCCCTATCGGGGCAACTAATGAAAAACTGTTTTTT; CDR3 protein: CASSPIGATNEKLFF
D gene: TRBD1; clone size: .; J gene: TRBJ1-6; V gene: TRBV27; CDR3 DNA: TGTGCCAGCAGTTCGCCGGGACAGGCCAATTCACCCCTCCACTTT; CDR3 protein: CASSSPGQANSPLHF
D gene: .; clone size: few; J gene: TRBJ1-6; V gene: TRBV27; CDR3 DNA: TGTGCCAGCAGTTGGGAGGGAGGCAATTCACCCCTCCACTTT; CDR3 protein: CASSWEGGNSPLHF
D gene: .; clone size: .; J gene: TRBJ1-2; V gene: TRBV5-6; CDR3 DNA: TGTGCCAGCAGCCCGGGACAAGGAATTAACTATGGCTACACCTTC; CDR3 protein: CASSPGQGINYGYTF
D gene: .; clone size: .; J gene: TRBJ2-7; V gene: TRBV7-8; CDR3 DNA: TGTGCCAGCAGCTTAGCCCCTGGACAGACAACCGAGCAGTACTTC; CDR3 protein: CASSLAPGQTTEQYF
D gene: .; clone size: .; J gene: TRBJ2-2; V gene: TRBV3-1/TRBV3-2; CDR3 DNA: TGTGCCAGCAGCCCGCGGGCCCGTTTGGGGGAGCTGTTTTTT; CDR3 protein: CASSPRARLGELFF
D gene: .; clone size: .; J gene: TRBJ1-1; V gene: TRBV11-2; CDR3 DNA: TGTGCCAGCAGCTTAGCGGGCAGGGGAGCCACTGAAGCTTTCTTT; CDR3 protein: CASSLAGRGATEAFF
D gene: .; clone size: .; J gene: TRBJ1-2; V gene: TRBV2; CDR3 DNA: TGTGCCAGCAGGGAGCAGGGCATCCGGAACTATGGCTACACCTTC; CDR3 protein: CASREQGIRNYGYTF
D gene: .; clone size: once; J gene: TRBJ1-5; V gene: TRBV20-1; CDR3 DNA: TGCAGTGCTAGTAGGGAGTTTGGGCCCCAGCATTTT; CDR3 protein: CSASREFGPQHF
D gene: TRBD2; clone size: .; J gene: TRBJ2-3; V gene: TRBV7-8; CDR3 DNA: TGTGCCAGCAGCAAGGGACTAGCGGGGGGCACAGATACGCAGTATTTT; CDR3 protein: CASSKGLAGGTDTQYF
D gene: .; clone size: few; J gene: TRBJ1-1; V gene: TRBV2; CDR3 DNA: TGTGCCAGCAAATCTGAGGCGAACACTGAAGCTTTCTTT; CDR3 protein: CASKSEANTEAFF
D gene: .; clone size: .; J gene: TRBJ2-3; V gene: TRBV11-3; CDR3 DNA: TGTGCCAGCAGCTTAGGAGGGAGGTGGACAGATACGCAGTATTTT; CDR3 protein: CASSLGGRWTDTQYF